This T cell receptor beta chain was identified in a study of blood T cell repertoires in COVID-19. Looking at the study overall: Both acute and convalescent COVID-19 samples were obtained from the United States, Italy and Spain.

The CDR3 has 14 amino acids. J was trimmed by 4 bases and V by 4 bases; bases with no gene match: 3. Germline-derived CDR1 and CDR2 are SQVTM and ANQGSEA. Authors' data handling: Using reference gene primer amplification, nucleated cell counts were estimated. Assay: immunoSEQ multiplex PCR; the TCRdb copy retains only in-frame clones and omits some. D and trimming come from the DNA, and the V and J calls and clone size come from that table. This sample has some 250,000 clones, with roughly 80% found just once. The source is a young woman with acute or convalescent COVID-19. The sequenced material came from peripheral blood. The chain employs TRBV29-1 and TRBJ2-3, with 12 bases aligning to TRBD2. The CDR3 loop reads CSVVLAGGADTQYF. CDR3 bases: TGCAGCGTTGTACTAGCGGGAGGAGCAGATACGCAGTATTTT.